This TCR beta chain was sequenced during a study of control samples from healthy donors and cancer patients. Sequencing was performed with immunoSEQ multiplex PCR; in TCRdb, only in-frame clones are kept and a portion is missing. The table has just over 9,000 clones, 75% to 95% seen once; the top ten hold approximately 20%. Trimming left V 6 bases short and J 2 bases short, with 10 bases between. This CDR3 region has 13 residues. Germline V lookup: CDR1 MDHEN, CDR2 SYDVKM. What was sequenced was PBMCs. This chain joins TRBV28 and TRBJ1-2; D is uncertain. The receptor's source is a man aged 60 to 75 with colorectal cancer. CDR3 bases: TGTGCCAGCAGCTCCGGGGTAAACTATGGCTACACCTTC. Its translation: CASSSGVNYGYTF.